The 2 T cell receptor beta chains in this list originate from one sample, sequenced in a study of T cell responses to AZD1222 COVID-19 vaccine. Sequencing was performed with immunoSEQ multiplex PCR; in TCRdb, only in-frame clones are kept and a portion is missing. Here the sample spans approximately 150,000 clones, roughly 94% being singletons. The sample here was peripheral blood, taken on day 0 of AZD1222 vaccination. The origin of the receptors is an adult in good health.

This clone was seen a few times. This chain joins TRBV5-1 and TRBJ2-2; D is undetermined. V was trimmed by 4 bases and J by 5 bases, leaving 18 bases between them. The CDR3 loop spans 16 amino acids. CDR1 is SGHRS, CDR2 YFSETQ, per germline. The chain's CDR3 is CASSPLGRSETGELFF. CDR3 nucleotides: TGCGCCAGCAGCCCCCTGGGCCGCTCGGAAACCGGGGAGCTGTTTTTT.

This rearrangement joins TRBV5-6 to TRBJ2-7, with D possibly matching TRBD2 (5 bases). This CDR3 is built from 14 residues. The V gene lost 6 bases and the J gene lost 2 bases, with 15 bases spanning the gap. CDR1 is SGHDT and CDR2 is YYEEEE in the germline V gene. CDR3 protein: CASTRAGATYEQYV. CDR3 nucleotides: TGTGCCAGCACGAGGGCGGGCGCCACCTACGAGCAGTACGTC.